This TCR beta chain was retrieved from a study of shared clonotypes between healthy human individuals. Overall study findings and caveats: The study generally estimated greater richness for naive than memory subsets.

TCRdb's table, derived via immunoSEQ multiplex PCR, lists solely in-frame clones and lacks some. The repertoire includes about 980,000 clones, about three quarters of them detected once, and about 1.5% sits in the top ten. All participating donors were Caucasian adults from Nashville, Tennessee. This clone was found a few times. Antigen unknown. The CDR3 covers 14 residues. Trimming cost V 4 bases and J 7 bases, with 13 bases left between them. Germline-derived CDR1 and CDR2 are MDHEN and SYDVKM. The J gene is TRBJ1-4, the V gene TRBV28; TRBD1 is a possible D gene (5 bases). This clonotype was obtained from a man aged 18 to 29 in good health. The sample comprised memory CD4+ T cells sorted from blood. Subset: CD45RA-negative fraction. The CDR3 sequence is CASSSGGKGEKLFF. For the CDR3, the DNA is TGTGCCAGCAGTTCTGGGGGGAAGGGTGAAAAACTGTTTTTT.